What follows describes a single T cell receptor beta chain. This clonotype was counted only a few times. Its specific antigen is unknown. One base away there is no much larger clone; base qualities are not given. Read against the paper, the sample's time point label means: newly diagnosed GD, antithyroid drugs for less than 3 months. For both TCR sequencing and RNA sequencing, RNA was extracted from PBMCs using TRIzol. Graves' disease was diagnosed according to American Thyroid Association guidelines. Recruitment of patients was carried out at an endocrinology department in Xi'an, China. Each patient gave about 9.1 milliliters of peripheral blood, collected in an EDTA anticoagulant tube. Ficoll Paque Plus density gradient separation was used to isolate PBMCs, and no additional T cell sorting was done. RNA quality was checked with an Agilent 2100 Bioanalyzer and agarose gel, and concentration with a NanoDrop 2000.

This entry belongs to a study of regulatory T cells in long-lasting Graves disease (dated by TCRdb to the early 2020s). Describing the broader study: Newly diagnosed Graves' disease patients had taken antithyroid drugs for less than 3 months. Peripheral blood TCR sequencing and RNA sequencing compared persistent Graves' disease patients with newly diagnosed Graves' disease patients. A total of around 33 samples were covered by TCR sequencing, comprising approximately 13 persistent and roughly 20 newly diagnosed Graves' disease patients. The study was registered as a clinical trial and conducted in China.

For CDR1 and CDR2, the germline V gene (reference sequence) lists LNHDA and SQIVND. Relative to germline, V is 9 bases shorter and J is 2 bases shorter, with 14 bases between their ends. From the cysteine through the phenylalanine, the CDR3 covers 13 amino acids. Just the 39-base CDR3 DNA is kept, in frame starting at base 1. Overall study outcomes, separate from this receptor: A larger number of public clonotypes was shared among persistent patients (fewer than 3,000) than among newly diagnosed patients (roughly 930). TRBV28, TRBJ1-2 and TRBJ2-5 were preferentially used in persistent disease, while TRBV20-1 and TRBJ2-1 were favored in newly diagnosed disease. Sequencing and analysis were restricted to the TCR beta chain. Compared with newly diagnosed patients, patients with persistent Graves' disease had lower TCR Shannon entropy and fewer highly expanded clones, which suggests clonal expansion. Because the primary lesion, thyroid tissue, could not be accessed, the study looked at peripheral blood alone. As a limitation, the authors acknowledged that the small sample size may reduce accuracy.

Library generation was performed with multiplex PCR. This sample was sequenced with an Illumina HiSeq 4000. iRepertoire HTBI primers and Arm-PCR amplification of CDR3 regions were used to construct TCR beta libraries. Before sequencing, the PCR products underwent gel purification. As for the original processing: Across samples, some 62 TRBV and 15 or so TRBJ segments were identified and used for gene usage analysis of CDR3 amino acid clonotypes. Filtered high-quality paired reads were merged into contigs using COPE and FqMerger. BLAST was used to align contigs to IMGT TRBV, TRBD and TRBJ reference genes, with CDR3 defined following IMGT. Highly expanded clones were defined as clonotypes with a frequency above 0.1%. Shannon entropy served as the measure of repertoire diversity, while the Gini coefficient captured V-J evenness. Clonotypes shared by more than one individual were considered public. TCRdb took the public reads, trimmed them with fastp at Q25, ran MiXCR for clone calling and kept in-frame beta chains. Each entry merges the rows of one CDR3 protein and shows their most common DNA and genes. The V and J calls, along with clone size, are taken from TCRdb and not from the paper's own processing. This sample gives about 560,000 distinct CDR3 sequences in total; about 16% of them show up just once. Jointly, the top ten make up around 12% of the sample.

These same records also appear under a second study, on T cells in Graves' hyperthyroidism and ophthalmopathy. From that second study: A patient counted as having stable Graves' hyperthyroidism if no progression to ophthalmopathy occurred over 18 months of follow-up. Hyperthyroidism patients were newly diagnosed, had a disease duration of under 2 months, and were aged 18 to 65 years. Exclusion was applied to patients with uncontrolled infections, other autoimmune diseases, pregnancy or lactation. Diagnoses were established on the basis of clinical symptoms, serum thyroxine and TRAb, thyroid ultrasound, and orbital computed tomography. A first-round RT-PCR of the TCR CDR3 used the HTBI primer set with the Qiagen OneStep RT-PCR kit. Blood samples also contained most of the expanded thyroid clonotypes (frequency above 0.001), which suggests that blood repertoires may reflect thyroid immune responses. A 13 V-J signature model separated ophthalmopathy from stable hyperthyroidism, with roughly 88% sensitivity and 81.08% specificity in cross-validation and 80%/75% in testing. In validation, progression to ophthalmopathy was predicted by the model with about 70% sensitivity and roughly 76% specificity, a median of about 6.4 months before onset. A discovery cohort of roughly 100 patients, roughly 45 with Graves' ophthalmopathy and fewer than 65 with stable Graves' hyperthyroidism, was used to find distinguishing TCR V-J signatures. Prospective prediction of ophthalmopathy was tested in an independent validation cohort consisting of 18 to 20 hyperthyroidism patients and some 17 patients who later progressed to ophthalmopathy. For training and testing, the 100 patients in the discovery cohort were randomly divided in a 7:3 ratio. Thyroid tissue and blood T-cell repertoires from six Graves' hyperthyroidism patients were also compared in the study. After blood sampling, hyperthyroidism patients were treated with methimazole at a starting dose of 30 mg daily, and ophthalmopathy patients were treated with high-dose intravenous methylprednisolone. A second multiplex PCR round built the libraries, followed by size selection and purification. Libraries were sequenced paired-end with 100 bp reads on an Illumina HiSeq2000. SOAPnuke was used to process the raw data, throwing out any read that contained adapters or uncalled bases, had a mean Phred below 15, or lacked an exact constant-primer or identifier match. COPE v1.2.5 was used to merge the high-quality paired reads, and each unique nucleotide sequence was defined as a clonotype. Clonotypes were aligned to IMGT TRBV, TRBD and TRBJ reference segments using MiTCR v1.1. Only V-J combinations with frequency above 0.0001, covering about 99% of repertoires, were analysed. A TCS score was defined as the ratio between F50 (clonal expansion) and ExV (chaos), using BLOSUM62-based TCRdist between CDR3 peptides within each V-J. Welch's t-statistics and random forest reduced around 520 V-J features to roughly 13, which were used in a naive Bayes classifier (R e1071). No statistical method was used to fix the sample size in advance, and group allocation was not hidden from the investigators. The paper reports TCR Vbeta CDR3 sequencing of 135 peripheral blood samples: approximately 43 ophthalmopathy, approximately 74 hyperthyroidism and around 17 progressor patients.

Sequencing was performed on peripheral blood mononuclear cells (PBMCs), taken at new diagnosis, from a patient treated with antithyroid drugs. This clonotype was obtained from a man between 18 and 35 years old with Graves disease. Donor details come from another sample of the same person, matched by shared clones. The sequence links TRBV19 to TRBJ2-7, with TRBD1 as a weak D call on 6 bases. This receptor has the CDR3 CASAGVLTYEQYF. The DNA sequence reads TGTGCCAGCGCAGGGGTCCTGACCTACGAGCAGTACTTC. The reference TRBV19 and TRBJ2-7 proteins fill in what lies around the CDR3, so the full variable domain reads DGGITQSPKYLFRKEGQNVTLSCEQNLNHDAMYWYRQDPGQGLRLIYYSQIVNDFQKGDIAEGYSVSREKKESFPLTVTSAQKNPTAFYLCASAGVLTYEQYFGPGTRLTVT.